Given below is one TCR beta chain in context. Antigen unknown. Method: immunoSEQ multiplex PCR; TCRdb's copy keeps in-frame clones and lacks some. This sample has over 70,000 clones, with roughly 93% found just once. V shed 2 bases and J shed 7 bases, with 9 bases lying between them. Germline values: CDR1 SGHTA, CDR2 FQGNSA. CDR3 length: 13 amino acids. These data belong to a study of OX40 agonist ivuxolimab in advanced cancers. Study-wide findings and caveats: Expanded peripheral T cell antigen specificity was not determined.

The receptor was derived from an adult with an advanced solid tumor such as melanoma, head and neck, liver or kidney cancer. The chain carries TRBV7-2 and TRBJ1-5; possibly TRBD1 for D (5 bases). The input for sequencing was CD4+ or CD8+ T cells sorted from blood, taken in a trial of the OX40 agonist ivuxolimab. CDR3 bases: TGTGCCAGCAGCTTACAGGGTGGCCAGCCCCAGCATTTT. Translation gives CASSLQGGQPQHF. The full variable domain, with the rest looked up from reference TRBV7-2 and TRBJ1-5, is GAGVSQSPSNKVTEKGKDVELRCDPISGHTALYWYRQSLGQGLEFLIYFQGNSAPDKSGLPSDRFSAERTGGSVSTLTIQRTQQEDSAVYLCASSLQGGQPQHFGDGTRLSIL.